Detailed here is one T cell receptor beta chain. No cognate antigen has been identified for it. This specimen belongs to a study of T cells in severe cutaneous drug reactions (dated 2019 in TCRdb). About the study as a whole: Patients were recruited between about 2011 and 2019 from Taiwan, Thailand and a European registry network. Patients in either the acute or the recovery stage provided biological samples, such as blister fluids/cells and PBMC. Single-cell sequencing, quantitative PCR validation, functional assays and transgenic mouse experiments were combined with bulk TCR sequencing. Libraries used iRepertoire multiplex PCR; authors cited a comparison showing similar capture of abundant clonotypes across iRepertoire and 5' RACE methods with or without UMI. Enrollment was limited to patients whose SJS/TEN or DRESS diagnosis was probable or definite according to RegiSCAR criteria. Assignment of the culprit drug relied on both the Naranjo algorithm and the ALDEN drug causality algorithm. Paper-wide results and their limitations: A public TCRbeta CDR3 was found in all seven CBZ-SJS/TEN blister samples (mean around 13%) but was undetectable or scarce in tolerant-control and healthy-donor PBMC. CBZ-SJS/TEN patients showed strongly increased TRBV12-4 usage, with averages of approximately 33% in blister cells and around 5.3% in PBMC. Whether the public TCR generalizes to SJS/TEN caused by other drugs was noted by the authors as still needing further study.

Sequenced donors were patients with carbamazepine-induced Stevens-Johnson syndrome or toxic epidermal necrolysis (CBZ-SJS/TEN). Next-generation sequencing was used to profile the T cell receptor repertoires of patients with drug-induced severe cutaneous adverse reactions in a search for drug-specific clonotypes. RNA was isolated from either blister cells of skin lesions or peripheral blood mononuclear cells. The CDR3 goes from the cysteine to the phenylalanine over 13 residues. The DNA is unrecorded. For both bulk and single-cell sequencing, libraries were prepared with the iRepertoire multiplex PCR system and TCR subtype-specific primers. Multiplex PCR with primers targeting V, D and J gene regions was used to generate bulk TCR beta libraries. Bulk TCR library preparation used roughly 85-550 ng of RNA per sample as input. An Illumina MiSeq was used to sequence bulk TCR beta amplicons. Per the original workflow: Sample misassignments and low-quality sequencing reads were removed through quality control steps. CDR3 was defined as the amino acids lying between the Y[YFLI]C motif of the V-gene and the [FW]GXGT motif of the J-segment. The IMGT database was followed for TRBV and TRBJ gene assignments and CDR3 clonotypes. For each sample, TRBV expression was normalized against the mean for the same gene in PBMC from roughly 42 healthy donors. TCRdb reprocessed the reads and assigns one entry to each CDR3 protein sequence, leaving out DNA. TCRdb, rather than the study authors, made the V and J calls. This sample's table has entries for about 8,300 distinct CDR3 sequences. The ten largest make up about 24% of the sample.

This receptor was identified in a human donor with a severe cutaneous adverse drug reaction. Recombination linked TRBV12-3 or TRBV12-4 to TRBJ1-1; TCRdb indicates TRBD1, and absent DNA this call remains unverified. The sequenced sample consisted of cells from a skin blister. Sample cell subset or site, as interpreted from the label and publication: unsorted cells from skin lesion blisters. The CDR3 is CASTGSEDTEAFF.